This T cell receptor beta chain was identified during a study of technical replicates of blood from a few donors. The V gene's germline CDR1 is ENHRY and CDR2 SYGVKD. CDR3 length: 14 residues. With 9 bases clipped from V and 1 base from J, the junction kept 6 bases outside the gene matches. Sequencing was performed with immunoSEQ multiplex PCR; in TCRdb, only in-frame clones are kept and a portion is missing. The sample holds some 48,000 clones, approximately 90% seen once. The chain joins TRBV10-3 to TRBJ2-5; TRBD1 aligns across 9 bases. The source of this sequence is a human donor in good health. Some clones in this sample may be carry-over from other donors' samples. Sequencing input: PBMCs. As DNA, the CDR3 is TGTGCCATTTCACAGGGGGCGGGCCAAGAGACCCAGTACTTC. Translating it yields CAISQGAGQETQYF.